The entry below describes one T cell receptor beta chain. What it recognizes is unknown. The second PCR ran roughly 6 to 12 cycles with a sample-barcoded 5' primer and J-beta primers. Tags on each cDNA molecule came from a template-switch adaptor with 12 random nucleotides. TCRdb re-called the 5' RACE reads with MiXCR, one entry per CDR3 protein. This sample has over 1,500,000 distinct CDR3 sequences; roughly 52% occur once, and the top ten carry roughly 2%. This record comes from a study of blood T cells in healthy people across ages. Every sample had a minimum of 6 million PBMCs isolated. Study results and caveats: The diversity estimates, figures obtained from one million T cells, were considered underestimates. Measured against age, TCR beta diversity per million T cells decreased in a roughly linear manner.

Germline V gene lookup returns CDR1 SGHTA and CDR2 FQGNSA. The germline V and J ends were trimmed by 5 bases and 13 bases, with 24 bases remaining between them. This CDR3 is built from 15 residues. This chain connects TRBV7-2 to TRBJ2-1; D perhaps matches TRBD2 (6 bases). The sequence came from a woman in her thirties or forties in good health. What was sequenced was blood. Here the CDR3 DNA reads TGTGCCAGCAGCCCCCGGGTAACTAGCCAGGAGACCCAGTTCTTC. Translating gives CASSPRVTSQETQFF. Complete variable domain (other parts from reference TRBV7-2 and TRBJ2-1): GAGVSQSPSNKVTEKGKDVELRCDPISGHTALYWYRQSLGQGLEFLIYFQGNSAPDKSGLPSDRFSAERTGGSVSTLTIQRTQQEDSAVYLCASSPRVTSQETQFFGPGTRLTVL.